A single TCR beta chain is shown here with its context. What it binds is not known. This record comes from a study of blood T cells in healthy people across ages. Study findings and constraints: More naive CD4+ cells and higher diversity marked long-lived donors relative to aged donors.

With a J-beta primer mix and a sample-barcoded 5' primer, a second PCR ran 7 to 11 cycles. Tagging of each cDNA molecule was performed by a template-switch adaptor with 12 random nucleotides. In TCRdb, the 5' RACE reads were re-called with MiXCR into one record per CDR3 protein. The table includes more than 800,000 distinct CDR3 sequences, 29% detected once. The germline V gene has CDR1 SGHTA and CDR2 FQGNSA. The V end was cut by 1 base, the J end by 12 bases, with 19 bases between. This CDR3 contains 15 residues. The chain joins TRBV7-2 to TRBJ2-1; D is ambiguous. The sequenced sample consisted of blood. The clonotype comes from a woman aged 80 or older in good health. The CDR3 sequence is CASSLVPGPLSGQFF. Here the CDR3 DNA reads TGTGCCAGCAGCTTAGTCCCGGGCCCCTTGAGTGGGCAGTTCTTC.